A selection of T cell receptor beta chains follows, all from one sample in a study of radiation and T cells in renal cell carcinoma. Sequencing was performed with immunoSEQ multiplex PCR; in TCRdb, only in-frame clones are kept and a portion is missing. The sample holds roughly 150,000 clones, about 88% seen once. The sequenced sample was blood, obtained from a patient whose treatment included radiotherapy and nephrectomy. These TCRs come from a woman in her 70s with renal cell carcinoma. CDR3s include the opening cysteine and the closing phenylalanine or tryptophan. D genes are given only for firm matches. Size values are once, few and many counts, or a class for expanded clones, and some rows have none.

cdr3_aa,cdr3_nt,d_call,j_call,v_call,clone_size
CASSENGGANTQYF,TGTGCCAGCAGTGAAAACGGGGGGGCAAATACGCAGTATTTT,TRBD2,TRBJ2-3,TRBV6-4,NA
CASSTGTLGTNEKLFF,TGTGCCAGTAGTACCGGAACGTTAGGGACTAATGAAAAACTGTTTTTT,NA,TRBJ1-4,TRBV19,once
CASSRGGGAGYTF,TGTGCCAGCTCCAGGGGGGGAGGCGCTGGCTACACCTTC,TRBD1,TRBJ1-2,TRBV5-4,NA
CASRGVGETQYF,TGTGCCAGCAGGGGGGTAGGGGAGACCCAGTACTTC,NA,TRBJ2-5,TRBV2,NA
CASSVQGSSYEQYF,TGTGCCAGCAGCGTTCAGGGTAGCTCCTACGAGCAGTACTTC,NA,TRBJ2-7,TRBV9,NA
CATSSQRGTEFF,TGTGCCACCAGCAGCCAGCGGGGAACGGAGTTCTTC,TRBD2,TRBJ2-1,TRBV15,NA
CATSRVRNYGYTF,TGTGCCACCAGCAGAGTACGCAATTATGGCTACACCTTC,NA,TRBJ1-2,TRBV15,NA
CASSAQRTGEDTQYF,TGTGCCAGCAGCGCCCAGCGGACCGGGGAAGATACGCAGTATTTT,NA,TRBJ2-3,TRBV6-4,NA
CASSTGQGRGGYTF,TGTGCCAGCAGCACCGGACAGGGCCGTGGCGGCTACACCTTC,NA,TRBJ1-2,TRBV21-1,NA
CASSSLSGGANTEAFF,TGCGCCAGCAGCTCCTTATCTGGGGGGGCTAACACTGAAGCTTTCTTT,NA,TRBJ1-1,TRBV5-1,NA
CAWSVDRPGVRGQPQHF,TGTGCCTGGAGTGTCGACAGGCCTGGGGTGCGGGGTCAGCCCCAGCATTTT,NA,TRBJ1-5,TRBV30,few
CASSLSGNTIYF,TGTGCCAGCAGCCTTAGTGGAAACACCATATATTTT,NA,TRBJ1-3,TRBV13,once
CASSRDRVYQPQHF,TGTGCCAGCAGCCGGGACAGGGTCTATCAGCCCCAGCATTTT,TRBD1,TRBJ1-5,TRBV7-2,once
CASSFQAGELFF,TGTGCCAGCAGCTTCCAGGCCGGGGAGCTGTTTTTT,NA,TRBJ2-2,TRBV7-8,NA
CASSYPRGPNTGELFF,TGTGCCAGCAGTTACCCCAGGGGGCCGAACACCGGGGAGCTGTTTTTT,TRBD1,TRBJ2-2,TRBV6-5,once
CASSSSRGTGANVLTF,TGTGCCAGCAGCTCGTCCAGGGGAACTGGGGCCAACGTCCTGACTTTC,NA,TRBJ2-6,TRBV5-4,NA
CAWSVPLGFAGGTNTGELFF,TGTGCCTGGAGTGTTCCTCTGGGGTTCGCGGGGGGAACGAACACCGGGGAGCTGTTTTTT,TRBD2,TRBJ2-2,TRBV30,NA
CASSPDYRAGGYTF,TGTGCCAGTAGTCCCGACTACAGGGCCGGCGGCTACACCTTC,NA,TRBJ1-2,TRBV19,once
CASSALGGTQYF,TGTGCCAGCAGCGCCCTTGGGGGGACCCAGTACTTC,NA,TRBJ2-5,TRBV9,once
CASSLGGVTYNEQFF,TGTGCCAGCAGTTTAGGCGGGGTAACGTACAATGAGCAGTTCTTC,NA,TRBJ2-1,TRBV28,once
CASRGPGIQPQHF,TGTGCCAGCAGAGGACCAGGGATTCAGCCCCAGCATTTT,NA,TRBJ1-5,TRBV6-1,NA
CASSLLSSGALVVDTQYF,TGCGCCAGCAGCTTGCTTTCTAGCGGGGCCTTGGTGGTAGATACGCAGTATTTT,TRBD2,TRBJ2-3,TRBV5-1,NA
CASSRGAGGVSNQPQHF,TGTGCCAGCAGCAGAGGGGCAGGGGGAGTGAGCAATCAGCCCCAGCATTTT,TRBD1,TRBJ1-5,TRBV7-9,NA
CASSLRQPTDTQYF,TGTGCCAGCAGCTTAAGACAGCCCACAGATACGCAGTATTTT,NA,TRBJ2-3,TRBV7-2,once
CSARRQPQHF,TGCAGTGCTAGAAGGCAGCCCCAGCATTTT,NA,TRBJ1-5,TRBV20-1,NA
CASSYRASTDTQYF,TGTGCCAGCAGCTACAGGGCCAGCACAGATACGCAGTATTTT,NA,TRBJ2-3,TRBV6-5,NA
CASRVSGANYEQYF,TGTGCCAGCAGAGTTAGCGGGGCCAACTACGAGCAGTACTTC,TRBD2,TRBJ2-7,TRBV28,NA
CASSPTGLNQPQHF,TGTGCCAGCTCACCTACAGGGTTAAATCAGCCCCAGCATTTT,NA,TRBJ1-5,TRBV18,NA
CAWSVYGGTGANVLTF,TGTGCCTGGAGTGTATACGGGGGGACTGGGGCCAACGTCCTGACTTTC,TRBD2,TRBJ2-6,TRBV30,NA
CASRGQGALRSGYTF,TGTGCCAGCAGGGGACAGGGGGCTCTTCGCTCTGGCTACACCTTC,TRBD1,TRBJ1-2,TRBV6-5,NA
CSVDLGQINTEAFF,TGCAGCGTTGATTTGGGACAAATAAACACTGAAGCTTTCTTT,NA,TRBJ1-1,TRBV29-1,NA
CSAETGGFNEQFF,TGCAGCGCAGAGACAGGGGGCTTCAATGAGCAGTTCTTC,TRBD1,TRBJ2-1,TRBV29-1,NA
CATSRETANNEQFF,TGTGCCACCAGCCGCGAGACCGCCAACAATGAGCAGTTCTTC,NA,TRBJ2-1,TRBV15,NA
CASRYRGANYGYTF,TGTGCCAGCAGGTACAGGGGTGCTAACTATGGCTACACCTTC,TRBD1,TRBJ1-2,TRBV6-1,NA
CASGLGTEQYF,TGTGCCAGCGGGCTGGGGACCGAGCAGTACTTC,NA,TRBJ2-7,TRBV6-6,few